The 32 T cell receptor beta chains below come from one sample, sequenced in a study of T-cell reconstitution after alpha-beta-depleted transplantation in children. TCRbeta library construction was performed incorporating unique molecular identifiers. TCRdb reanalysed the PCR reads using MiXCR and keeps one entry per CDR3 protein. The sample lists around 490,000 distinct CDR3 sequences; around 10% were seen once. This material consisted of PBMCs, mostly from graft donor cells, taken 180 days after TCRalphabeta/CD19-depleted stem cell transplant. The receptors originated from a female patient younger than 10 who had a stem cell transplant for aplastic anemia, so the T cells may come from the graft donor.

This clonotype came up many times. The chain recombines TRBV29-1 with TRBJ2-7; 7 nucleotides match TRBD2. Trimming cost V 6 bases and J 3 bases; bases outside gene matches: 5. This CDR3 has 12 amino acids. The germline gives CDR1 SQVTM, CDR2 ANQGSEA. CDR3 residues: CSVTGLHYEQYV. CDR3 nucleotide sequence: TGCAGCGTGACGGGACTACACTACGAGCAGTACGTC.

The chain combines TRBV12-3 or TRBV12-4 with TRBJ1-1; D call uncertain. Trimming removed 5 bases from V and 0 bases from J, with 16 bases in between. The length of the CDR3 is 16 residues. CDR3 region: CASSAYPTRMNTEAFF. The CDR3 DNA reads TGTGCCAGCAGTGCCTACCCGACACGCATGAACACTGAAGCTTTCTTT.

The chain carries TRBV5-1 and TRBJ2-2; 9 positions agree with TRBD1. The junction had 6 bases not matched to a gene; V was cut back by 4 bases and J by 5 bases. The CDR3 totals 15 residues. Looked up from germline, CDR1 is SGHRS and CDR2 is YFSETQ. The CDR3 loop is CASSLTGGETGELFF. The CDR3 DNA follows: TGCGCCAGCAGCCTGACAGGGGGGGAGACCGGGGAGCTGTTTTTT.

This clonotype came up a few times. In DNA, the CDR3 is TGCGCCAGCTCGCTTTGGGGGGAGCTGTTTTTT. Protein product: CASSLWGELFF. The genes are TRBV10-2 and TRBJ2-2; D uncertain. CDR1 and CDR2 (germline): WSHSY, SAAADI. V was shortened by 8 bases and J by 8 bases, with 9 bases between the two germline ends. The CDR3 consists of 11 residues.

The chain joins TRBV20-1 to TRBJ2-7; 11 bases fit TRBD1. Germline CDR1 reads DFQATT; CDR2 reads SNEGSKA (reference sequence). The CDR3 is made up of 12 amino acids. Losses at the gene ends were 3 bases for V and 6 bases for J; bases not matched to a gene: 1. The CDR3 DNA follows: TGCAGTGCTAGGGACAGGGGGCCCGAGCAGTACGTC. Amino acids: CSARDRGPEQYV.

This clonotype has at least ten counts. The rearrangement links TRBV29-1 to TRBJ2-5; D is possibly TRBD1 or TRBD2 (5 bases each). This CDR3 spans 13 amino acids. The germline V and J ends were trimmed by 3 bases and 2 bases, with 10 bases remaining between them. The germline CDR1 and CDR2 sequences are SQVTM and ANQGSEA. The CDR3 is CSVDLGAQETQYF. CDR3 nucleotide sequence: TGCAGCGTTGACCTCGGGGCTCAAGAGACCCAGTACTTC.

The chain uses TRBV12-3 or TRBV12-4 and TRBJ1-5; TRBD1 aligns across 7 bases. The CDR3 runs to 15 residues. V was pared by 3 bases and J by 3 bases, with 5 bases of the junction left unmatched. CDR3 DNA: TGTGCCAGCAGTTTGGACAGGCGCATCAATCAGCCCCAGCATTTT. This translates into CASSLDRRINQPQHF.

This clonotype showed up many times. The V gene is TRBV20-1, the J gene TRBJ1-6; TRBD1 is a possible D gene (6 bases). Germline CDR1 reads DFQATT; CDR2 reads SNEGSKA (reference sequence). Trimming shortened V by 5 bases and J by 4 bases, and 9 bases separated the two germline ends. CDR3 length: 13 amino acids. The CDR3 DNA reads TGCAGTGCTGGCCAGGGGTATAATTCACCCCTCCACTTT. Its protein is CSAGQGYNSPLHF.

This clonotype was seen only a few times. The chain combines TRBV7-2 with TRBJ1-2; the D gene is possibly TRBD1 (6 bases). The CDR3 contains 17 residues. Deletions cut 0 bases from V and 4 bases from J, with 18 bases between. Germline CDR1 is SGHTA and CDR2 is FQGNSA. The CDR3 is CASSLAPSLARGYGYTF. The CDR3 DNA is TGTGCCAGCAGCTTAGCGCCCTCCTTGGCCAGGGGCTATGGCTACACCTTC.

This clonotype was counted between two and nine times. The rearrangement links TRBV7-9 to TRBJ1-2, with TRBD1 as a possible D gene (5 bases). The germline V gene has CDR1 SEHNR and CDR2 FQNEAQ (reference sequence). CDR3 length: 15 residues. Deletions cut 0 bases from V and 8 bases from J, with 16 bases between. CDR3 nucleotide sequence: TGTGCCAGCAGCTTAGCGCACAGGCCGAAAATGGGCTACACCTTC. Protein product: CASSLAHRPKMGYTF.

V is TRBV29-1 and J is TRBJ1-1; D might be TRBD1 (5 bases). The germline V gene has CDR1 SQVTM and CDR2 ANQGSEA. With 3 bases removed from V and 1 base from J, the gap between germline ends came to 15 bases. This CDR3 has 15 residues. DNA for the CDR3: TGCAGCGTTGAGGGTGTCACAGGAAGGAACACTGAAGCTTTCTTT. Residues: CSVEGVTGRNTEAFF.

This clonotype was observed a few times. The chain couples TRBV15 to TRBJ2-7; tentatively, D is TRBD1 (6 bases). This CDR3 region has 15 residues. V was pared by 0 bases and J by 4 bases, with 13 bases between. CDR1 and CDR2 from the germline V gene are LNHNV and YYDKDF (reference sequence). The CDR3 protein is CATSRDVVGAYEQYV. The CDR3 bases are TGTGCCACCAGCAGAGACGTCGTGGGGGCGTACGAGCAGTACGTC.

Many counts were recorded for this clonotype. This chain links TRBV12-3 or TRBV12-4 with TRBJ2-2; D gene uncertain. This CDR3 has 12 amino acids. V lost 3 bases, J lost 5 bases, and 4 bases lay in between. The CDR3 sequence is CASSLRTGELFF. DNA for the CDR3: TGTGCCAGCAGTTTGAGAACCGGGGAGCTGTTTTTT.

This clonotype was seen only a few times. CDR3 DNA: TGTGCCACCAGCAGAGATCGGGACTACGAGCAGTACGTC. Amino acids: CATSRDRDYEQYV. This rearrangement joins TRBV15 to TRBJ2-7; a weak D match, TRBD2 (5 bases). In germline, CDR1 is LNHNV, CDR2 YYDKDF (reference sequence). The V gene lost 0 bases and the J gene lost 3 bases, with 6 bases spanning the gap. CDR3 size: 13 residues.

This clonotype was seen at least ten times. This sequence joins TRBV7-2 and TRBJ2-3; D gene ambiguous. V dropped 4 bases and J dropped 2 bases, with 7 bases sitting between them. Looked up from germline, CDR1 is SGHTA and CDR2 is FQGNSA. CDR3 length: 13 residues. For the CDR3, the DNA is TGTGCCAGCAGCTACCAGTTCACAGATACGCAGTATTTT. Translation: CASSYQFTDTQYF. The whole variable domain, filled in from reference TRBV7-2 and TRBJ2-3, reads GAGVSQSPSNKVTEKGKDVELRCDPISGHTALYWYRQSLGQGLEFLIYFQGNSAPDKSGLPSDRFSAERTGGSVSTLTIQRTQQEDSAVYLCASSYQFTDTQYFGPGTRLTVL.

This clonotype came up a few times. The CDR3 nucleotides read TGTGCCAGCAGCTCCACGAAACAGGGGAGTCAAGAGACCCAGTACTTC. Its protein product is CASSSTKQGSQETQYF. The chain links TRBV7-9 to TRBJ2-5, with 7 bases identical to TRBD1. The germline V gene has CDR1 SEHNR and CDR2 FQNEAQ (reference sequence). The CDR3 is made up of 16 amino acids. V was pared by 4 bases and J by 2 bases, with 10 bases of the junction left unmatched.

This clonotype was seen a handful of times. This chain links TRBV5-5 with TRBJ2-3; unclear D gene. V was pared by 0 bases and J by 1 base, with 15 bases between. Germline V gives CDR1 SGHKS, CDR2 YYEKEE (reference sequence). This CDR3 is 17 amino acids long. In DNA, the CDR3 is TGTGCCAGCAGCTTGGATTTAATGGTCTTCGGCACAGATACGCAGTATTTT. Translating it yields CASSLDLMVFGTDTQYF.

This clonotype appeared a few times. The chain couples TRBV11-2 to TRBJ2-2; no reliable D call. This CDR3 is 19 amino acids long. Per germline, CDR1 SGHAT and CDR2 FQNNGV. With 3 bases removed from V and 7 bases from J, the gap between germline ends came to 27 bases. CDR3 amino acids: CASSLWMASDLGPGGELFF. The CDR3 DNA reads as TGTGCCAGCAGCTTGTGGATGGCCTCGGATTTAGGGCCGGGCGGGGAGCTGTTTTTT.

The CDR3 region has the DNA TGTGCCAGCAGTTTTGATTCAGGGAGCTCCTACAATGAGCAGTTCTTC. It translates to CASSFDSGSSYNEQFF. The chain employs TRBV28 and TRBJ2-1; possibly TRBD1 or TRBD2 for D (5 bases each). V lost 3 bases and J 0 bases, leaving 12 bases between the germline ends. The CDR3 is made up of 16 amino acids. Germline CDR1 MDHEN, CDR2 SYDVKM.

This clonotype was observed a handful of times. The chain recombines TRBV9 with TRBJ2-3; 9 bases fit TRBD1. V lost 4 bases, J lost 0 bases, and 6 bases stayed unmatched. Germline assignment: CDR1 SGDLS and CDR2 YYNGEE. The CDR3 length is 16 residues. The CDR3 reads CASSPGQGGSTDTQYF. The CDR3 DNA follows: TGTGCCAGCAGCCCGGGACAGGGTGGGAGCACAGATACGCAGTATTTT. Full variable domain (remainder filled in from reference TRBV9 and TRBJ2-3): DSGVTQTPKHLITATGQRVTLRCSPRSGDLSVYWYQQSLDQGLQFLIQYYNGEERAKGNILERFSAQQFPDLHSELNLSSLELGDSALYFCASSPGQGGSTDTQYFGPGTRLTVL.

The genes are TRBV4-3 and TRBJ2-7; 8 positions agree with TRBD1. The CDR3 runs 15 residues. The V gene end was trimmed by 0 bases and the J gene end by 3 bases; junction bases not matched to a gene: 4. Germline-derived CDR1 and CDR2 are LGHNA and YSLEER. CDR3 amino acids: CASSQDYGQGYEQYF. CDR3 DNA: TGCGCCAGCAGCCAAGATTATGGACAGGGCTACGAGCAGTACTTC.

This clonotype occurred many times. The chain recombines TRBV6-1 with TRBJ2-1, with 11 bases that match TRBD2. With 6 bases clipped from V and 6 bases from J, the junction kept 4 bases outside the gene matches. The CDR3 is 14 amino acids. CDR1 MNHNS and CDR2 SASEGT come from the germline V gene. CDR3 bases: TGTGCCAGCAGGATAGCGGGAGGGCTCAATGAGCAGTTCTTC. It translates to CASRIAGGLNEQFF.

The chain links TRBV7-9 to TRBJ2-7; TRBD2 is a possible D gene (6 bases). Germline values: CDR1 SEHNR, CDR2 FQNEAQ (reference sequence). The germline V and J ends were trimmed by 3 bases and 7 bases, with 19 bases remaining between them. CDR3 size: 15 residues. CDR3 protein: CASSFSAGPPREQYV. DNA of the CDR3: TGTGCCAGCAGCTTCTCGGCGGGACCGCCTCGGGAGCAGTACGTC.

V usage is TRBV25-1 and J usage is TRBJ2-5, with D perhaps TRBD1 or TRBD2 (5 bases each). Trimming took 1 base from V and 0 from J, leaving 9 bases between them. The CDR3 runs 15 residues. Germline V gives CDR1 MGHDK, CDR2 SYGVNS. The CDR3 coding sequence is TGTGCCAGCAGTGAATTGGGACGGGACCAAGAGACCCAGTACTTC. Protein product: CASSELGRDQETQYF. Complete variable domain (other parts from reference TRBV25-1 and TRBJ2-5): EADIYQTPRYLVIGTGKKITLECSQTMGHDKMYWYQQDPGMELHLIHYSYGVNSTEKGDLSSESTVSRIRTEHFPLTLESARPSHTSQYLCASSELGRDQETQYFGPGTRLLVL.

This clonotype has just a few counts. The chain employs TRBV28 and TRBJ2-7; 9 nucleotides align to TRBD1. Looked up from germline, CDR1 is MDHEN and CDR2 is SYDVKM. CDR3 size: 15 residues. J gave up 6 bases and V 4 bases, and 10 bases lay outside the gene matches. The CDR3 DNA reads TGTGCCAGCAGTTCCTTTAGGACAGGGGTCCCCGAGCAGTACTTC. Its translation: CASSSFRTGVPEQYF. The whole variable domain, remainder taken from reference TRBV28 and TRBJ2-7, is DVKVTQSSRYLVKRTGEKVFLECVQDMDHENMFWYRQDPGLGLRLIYFSYDVKMKEKGDIPEGYSVSREKKERFSLILESASTNQTSMYLCASSSFRTGVPEQYFGPGTRLTVT.

This clonotype has more than one count but fewer than ten. The rearrangement uses TRBV25-1 and TRBJ2-1, with TRBD1 as a possible D gene (6 bases). The CDR3 runs 13 residues. Germline values: CDR1 MGHDK, CDR2 SYGVNS. V lost 7 bases and J lost 9, with 16 bases in between. CDR3 loop: CASMGAGTTEQFF. The CDR3 DNA reads TGTGCCAGCATGGGGGCCGGAACGACTGAGCAGTTCTTC.

This clonotype was found a few times. The chain carries TRBV7-2 and TRBJ2-7; D remains unclear. The ends were cut back, 3 bases at V and 3 bases at J, with 12 bases in the middle. The CDR3 length is 14 residues. Germline V gene lookup returns CDR1 SGHTA and CDR2 FQGNSA. The CDR3 sequence is CASSFIVKNYEQYF. For the CDR3, the DNA is TGTGCCAGCAGCTTTATAGTCAAGAACTACGAGCAGTACTTC.

The genes are TRBV6-2 or TRBV6-3 and TRBJ2-1, with 7 nucleotides matching TRBD2. This CDR3 has 14 amino acids. After removal of 0 bases from V and 9 bases from J, the junction contained 5 bases not matched to a gene. Germline CDR1 and CDR2: MNHEY and SVGEGT. CDR3 loop: CASSYSGGSSEQFF. In nucleotides, the CDR3 is TGTGCCAGCAGTTACTCGGGCGGGAGTAGTGAGCAGTTCTTC.

This clonotype was observed a few times. V usage is TRBV20-1 and J usage is TRBJ1-5; possibly TRBD1 for D (5 bases). V gave up 6 bases and J gave up 3 bases, with 12 bases separating them. CDR1 is DFQATT, CDR2 SNEGSKA, per germline (reference sequence). The CDR3 runs 13 residues. Here the CDR3 DNA reads TGCAGTGCCACGGGGCAGTTCAATCAGCCCCAGCATTTT. It is translated as CSATGQFNQPQHF.

V is TRBV12-3 or TRBV12-4 and J is TRBJ1-1; 7 bases map to TRBD1. V gave up 2 bases and J gave up 8 bases; unmatched junction bases: 17. The CDR3 extends over 17 amino acids. DNA for the CDR3: TGTGCCAGCAGTTTAATGAAGAAGGACAGGACCTATGAAGAAGCTTTCTTT. It is translated as CASSLMKKDRTYEEAFF.

This chain uses TRBV7-8 with TRBJ1-2, with D possibly TRBD1 on 5 matching bases. V was shortened by 0 bases and J by 6 bases, with 14 bases between the two germline ends. The CDR3 length is 15 residues. The germline gives CDR1 SGHVS, CDR2 FQNEAQ. The CDR3 DNA is TGTGCCAGCAGCTTAGCGGAGGCAGGGCGGGATGGCTACACCTTC. This encodes CASSLAEAGRDGYTF.

This clonotype was observed a handful of times. The DNA for the CDR3 is TGCAGCGTTGGGGACAGGGGTGGACGGCCCCAGCATTTT. Translating it yields CSVGDRGGRPQHF. The rearrangement uses TRBV29-1 and TRBJ1-5; TRBD1 matches at 10 bases. The germline V gene has CDR1 SQVTM and CDR2 ANQGSEA. J gave up 9 bases and V 4 bases, and 6 bases lay outside the gene matches. This CDR3 spans 13 amino acids.